The clone carrying this T cell receptor beta chain was detected many times. The antigen is undetermined. This sample is part of a study of T cells in Graves' hyperthyroidism and ophthalmopathy. In germline, CDR1 is DFQATT, CDR2 SNEGSKA (reference sequence). J gave up 3 bases and V 6 bases, and 5 bases lay outside the gene matches. This CDR3 comprises 13 residues. The source material, RNA transcripts, was used to amplify TCR beta CDR3 regions. A set of HTBI primers served as the primers for a first-round RT-PCR of the TCR CDR3. TCRdb re-derived calls from the multiplex PCR reads in MiXCR, one entry per CDR3 protein. The sample records about 400,000 distinct CDR3 sequences, roughly 15% being singletons. General study findings and limits: For ophthalmopathy, model prediction preceded onset by a median roughly 5.9 months.

This clonotype originated in a woman aged 55 to 70 with Graves' ophthalmopathy. The sample comprised blood. V and J are TRBV20-1 and TRBJ2-7, with 10 positions matching TRBD2. CDR3 sequence: CSAPSSGSYEQYF. In DNA, the CDR3 is TGCAGTGCCCCCTCTAGCGGGAGCTACGAGCAGTACTTC.